Each of the 9 T cell receptor beta chains below was sequenced from the same sample in a study of T cell changes during pregnancy in multiple sclerosis. Data came from immunoSEQ multiplex PCR; TCRdb stores just in-frame clones and leaves some out. The repertoire holds more than 90,000 clones, with about 93% as singletons. Source: peripheral blood, taken in the third trimester of pregnancy. These TCRs come from a female donor with multiple sclerosis, enrolled in a pregnancy study.

The chain couples TRBV5-1 to TRBJ2-5, with TRBD1 identical over 10 bases. Germline loops: CDR1 SGHRS, CDR2 YFSETQ. The CDR3 has 16 amino acids. The V and J ends lost 0 bases and 1 base, in that order; junction bases with no gene match: 3. CDR3 sequence reads: CASSLVGDRGQETQYF. The CDR3 DNA sequence: TGCGCCAGCAGCTTGGTCGGGGACAGGGGCCAAGAGACCCAGTACTTC.

V is TRBV9 and J is TRBJ2-7; TRBD2 matches 11 bases. The CDR3 runs 15 residues. Looked up from germline, CDR1 is SGDLS and CDR2 is YYNGEE. J lost 3 bases, V lost 0 bases, and 2 bases had no gene match. As DNA, the CDR3 is TGTGCCAGCAGCGTAGCGACTAGCGGGGTCTACGAGCAGTACTTC. Residues: CASSVATSGVYEQYF.

This chain joins TRBV7-3 and TRBJ2-2; TRBD2 agrees at 9 bases. The CDR3 is made up of 17 amino acids. CDR1 and CDR2 (germline): SGHTA, FQGTGA. After removal of 5 bases from V and 1 base from J, the junction contained 8 bases not matched to a gene. The CDR3 sequence is CASSRNLAGVNTGELFF. CDR3 coding DNA: TGTGCCAGCAGCCGAAACTTAGCGGGAGTGAACACCGGGGAGCTGTTTTTT.

The chain combines TRBV19 with TRBJ2-6; D remains ambiguous. The CDR3 has 15 residues. V lost 6 bases and J 0 bases, leaving 9 bases between the germline ends. The V gene's germline CDR1 is LNHDA and CDR2 SQIVND (reference sequence). CDR3 loop: CASRNADSGANVLTF. CDR3 nucleotide sequence: TGTGCCAGTAGGAATGCAGACTCTGGGGCCAACGTCCTGACTTTC.

This chain links TRBV19 with TRBJ1-2, with 7 bases lining up with TRBD1. Germline trimming cut 6 bases from V and 0 bases from J; bases unmatched to any gene: 4. CDR1 LNHDA and CDR2 SQIVND come from the germline V gene (reference sequence). This CDR3 is 14 amino acids long. CDR3 residues: CASRYGTANYGYTF. The CDR3 DNA is TGTGCCAGTAGGTACGGGACAGCTAACTATGGCTACACCTTC.

This clone was recorded only once. The rearrangement links TRBV9 to TRBJ2-1; a weak D match, TRBD2 (6 bases). The CDR3 is 14 residues long. V was clipped by 0 bases and J by 2 bases, with 6 bases between them. Germline lookup yields CDR1 SGDLS and CDR2 YYNGEE. CDR3 DNA sequence: TGTGCCAGCAGCGTAGCGGGGGCCTACAATGAGCAGTTCTTC. This translates into CASSVAGAYNEQFF. The entire variable domain, with the rest obtained from reference TRBV9 and TRBJ2-1, is as follows: DSGVTQTPKHLITATGQRVTLRCSPRSGDLSVYWYQQSLDQGLQFLIQYYNGEERAKGNILERFSAQQFPDLHSELNLSSLELGDSALYFCASSVAGAYNEQFFGPGTRLTVL.

This clone showed up just once. V is TRBV30 and J is TRBJ1-6, with D perhaps TRBD1 (5 bases). The CDR3 has 14 amino acids. V gave up 2 bases and J gave up 9 bases, with 14 bases separating them. CDR1 is GTSNPN, CDR2 SVGIG, per germline (reference sequence). CDR3 protein: CAWSYGGAGSPLHF. CDR3 nucleotides: TGTGCCTGGAGTTACGGAGGGGCCGGTTCACCCCTCCACTTT. The whole variable domain, remainder taken from reference TRBV30 and TRBJ1-6, is SQTIHQWPATLVQPVGSPLSLECTVEGTSNPNLYWYRQAAGRGLQLLFYSVGIGQISSEVPQNLSASRPQDRQFILSSKKLLLSDSGFYLCAWSYGGAGSPLHFGNGTRLTVT.

The chain has TRBV2 and TRBJ1-3, with D perhaps TRBD1 (6 bases). The CDR3 contains 14 residues. From germline, CDR1 is SNHLY and CDR2 FYNNEI. Between the trimmed V and J ends, which lost 7 bases and 0 bases, there was a span of 10 bases. The CDR3 is CASIKDSSGNTIYF. The CDR3 coding sequence is TGTGCCAGCATCAAGGACAGCTCTGGAAACACCATATATTTT. Drawing the rest from reference TRBV2 and TRBJ1-3, the complete variable domain is EPEVTQTPSHQVTQMGQEVILRCVPISNHLYFYWYRQILGQKVEFLVSFYNNEISEKSEIFDDQFSVERPDGSNFTLKIRSTKLEDSAMYFCASIKDSSGNTIYFGEGSWLTVV.

V and J are TRBV27 and TRBJ2-4; the match to TRBD2 covers 9 bases. In germline, CDR1 is MNHEY, CDR2 SMNVEV (reference sequence). The CDR3 loop spans 17 amino acids. With V trimmed by 6 bases and J by 0 bases, 9 bases remained unmatched. CDR3 residues: CASSLAGNRAAKNIQYF. CDR3 DNA: TGTGCCAGCAGCCTAGCGGGAAATCGAGCAGCCAAAAACATTCAGTACTTC.